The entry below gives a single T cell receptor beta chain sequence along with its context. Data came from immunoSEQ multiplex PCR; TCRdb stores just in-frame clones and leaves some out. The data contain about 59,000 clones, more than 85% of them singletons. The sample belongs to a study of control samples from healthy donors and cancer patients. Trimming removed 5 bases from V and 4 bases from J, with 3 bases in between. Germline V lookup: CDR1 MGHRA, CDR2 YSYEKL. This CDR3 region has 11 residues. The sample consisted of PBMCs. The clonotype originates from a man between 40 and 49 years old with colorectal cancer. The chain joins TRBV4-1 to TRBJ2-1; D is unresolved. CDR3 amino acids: CASSDYNEQFF. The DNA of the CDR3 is TGCGCCAGCAGCGATTACAATGAGCAGTTCTTC.